These T cell receptor beta chains were read from a single sample in a study of T cells after yellow fever vaccination. TCRdb recomputed calls from the 5' RACE reads with MiXCR, one row per CDR3 protein. The sample has around 68,000 distinct CDR3 sequences, roughly 7% seen once. Source: CD8+ T cells sorted from PBMCs, taken roughly 10 days after the first yellow fever vaccination. These receptors were collected from a man younger than 35 who received the YFV17D yellow fever vaccine. CDR3s include the opening cysteine and the closing phenylalanine or tryptophan. A D gene is named only where the DNA matches it firmly. Clone size, where shown, is once, few, many, or a class for clones that have expanded.

len	v_gene	d_gene	abundance	j_gene	CDR3aa	CDR3nt
11	TRBV7-9	.	many	TRBJ2-1	CASSLGMFEFF	TGTGCCAGCAGCCTAGGGATGTTTGAGTTCTTC
14	TRBV13	.	many	TRBJ2-3	CASSSPGYTDTQYF	TGTGCCAGCAGCTCTCCGGGCTACACAGATACGCAGTATTTT
14	TRBV19	.	few	TRBJ2-2	CASSMTGNTGELFF	TGTGCCAGTAGTATGACGGGGAACACCGGGGAGCTGTTTTTT
15	TRBV7-9	.	.	TRBJ1-6	CASSAAGSHNSPLHF	TGTGCCAGCAGCGCGGCAGGCTCTCATAATTCACCCCTCCACTTT
17	TRBV20-1	TRBD2	many	TRBJ2-1	CSARETPPSGVYNEQFF	TGCAGTGCTAGAGAAACCCCCCCTAGCGGGGTATACAATGAGCAGTTCTTC
13	TRBV6-6	.	many	TRBJ2-7	CASEAAISYEQYF	TGTGCCAGCGAGGCAGCTATCTCTTACGAGCAGTACTTC
14	TRBV6-5	TRBD1	many	TRBJ1-2	CASRQQGAYYGYTF	TGTGCCAGCAGGCAACAGGGGGCTTACTATGGCTACACCTTC
11	TRBV21-1	.	.	TRBJ2-2	CASSKGAELFF	TGTGCCAGCAGCAAAGGGGCCGAGCTGTTTTTT
14	TRBV5-6	TRBD2	.	TRBJ2-3	CASSLGGGSGTQYF	TGTGCCAGCAGCTTGGGGGGAGGGAGCGGCACGCAGTATTTT
13	TRBV6-2/TRBV6-3	.	many	TRBJ1-5	CASSYGTTQPQHF	TGTGCCAGCAGTTACGGGACAACGCAGCCCCAGCATTTT
13	TRBV11-2	TRBD2	few	TRBJ2-1	CASSSPSGGEQFF	TGTGCCAGCAGCTCCCCAAGCGGGGGTGAGCAGTTCTTC
15	TRBV7-6	.	few	TRBJ2-2	CASSLGTRGTGELFF	TGTGCCAGCAGCTTGGGGACTCGGGGCACCGGGGAGCTGTTTTTT
14	TRBV6-2/TRBV6-3	.	few	TRBJ2-3	CASSVGLRADTQYF	TGTGCCAGCTCGGTCGGACTCAGGGCAGATACGCAGTATTTT
16	TRBV7-9	.	.	TRBJ2-1	CASSPSLGPSYNEQFF	TGTGCCAGCAGCCCCTCCTTGGGACCCTCCTACAATGAGCAGTTCTTC
16	TRBV2	.	few	TRBJ1-6	CASSEGPSVSDSPLHF	TGTGCCAGCAGTGAGGGCCCCTCCGTTTCGGATTCACCCCTCCACTTT
16	TRBV20-1	TRBD1	few	TRBJ1-6	CSATRWEGALNSPLHF	TGCAGTGCTACACGATGGGAGGGGGCCCTCAATTCACCCCTCCACTTT
15	TRBV6-5	TRBD1	few	TRBJ1-1	CASSYGGQGGTEAFF	TGTGCCAGCAGTTACGGCGGACAGGGGGGAACTGAAGCTTTCTTT
13	TRBV6-2/TRBV6-3	.	many	TRBJ1-5	CASSTGENQPQHF	TGTGCCAGCAGTACGGGGGAGAATCAGCCCCAGCATTTT
15	TRBV5-1	.	few	TRBJ1-1	CASSAWRQDGTEAFF	TGCGCCAGCAGCGCCTGGCGGCAGGACGGCACTGAAGCTTTCTTT
15	TRBV4-3	TRBD1	few	TRBJ1-6	CASSLRDRDNSPLHF	TGCGCCAGCAGCCTACGGGACAGGGATAATTCACCCCTCCACTTT
15	TRBV2	.	.	TRBJ2-3	CASSVIHRSTDTQYF	TGTGCCAGCAGTGTGATTCACCGTAGCACAGATACGCAGTATTTT
14	TRBV4-1	.	few	TRBJ2-7	CASSLPGGTYEQYF	TGCGCCAGCAGCCTCCCGGGCGGGACCTACGAGCAGTACTTC
15	TRBV7-7	TRBD2	.	TRBJ2-5	CASSLVAGGHETQYF	TGTGCCAGCAGCTTAGTAGCGGGGGGGCACGAGACCCAGTACTTC
15	TRBV29-1	.	few	TRBJ2-1	CSVEEGRGALNEQFF	TGCAGCGTTGAAGAAGGTCGGGGGGCCCTCAATGAGCAGTTCTTC
11	TRBV12-3/TRBV12-4	.	.	TRBJ1-2	CASSLNYGYTF	TGTGCCAGCAGTTTAAACTATGGCTACACCTTC
14	TRBV28	.	many	TRBJ2-5	CASSLRGGQETQYF	TGTGCCAGCAGTTTAAGGGGGGGCCAAGAGACCCAGTACTTC
13	TRBV4-1	TRBD1	many	TRBJ2-7	CASSQLSGQGDTF	TGCGCCAGCAGCCAACTTTCAGGACAGGGGGATACATTC
15	TRBV4-1	.	many	TRBJ2-3	CASSQESGPADTQYF	TGCGCCAGCAGCCAAGAGTCAGGCCCCGCAGATACGCAGTATTTT
12	TRBV10-3	.	.	TRBJ2-1	CATGRTYNEQFF	TGTGCCACCGGTAGGACGTACAATGAGCAGTTCTTC
14	TRBV4-2	.	.	TRBJ1-5	CASSQGRGDRPQHF	TGTGCCAGCAGCCAAGGAAGAGGAGACAGGCCCCAGCATTTT
17	TRBV3-1	TRBD2	many	TRBJ2-3	CASSQDLAGGHTDTQYF	TGTGCCAGCAGCCAAGATCTAGCGGGGGGCCACACAGATACGCAGTATTTT